This T cell receptor (beta chain) was recovered during a study of blood T cell repertoires in COVID-19. Sequencing was performed with immunoSEQ multiplex PCR; in TCRdb, only in-frame clones are kept and a portion is missing. The sample records about 210,000 clones, 80% to 90% being singletons. The V gene's germline CDR1 is SGHRS and CDR2 YFSETQ. The V gene lost 1 base and the J gene lost 4 bases, with 11 bases spanning the gap. This CDR3 is built from 14 residues. Sequencing was carried out using peripheral blood. The TCR was taken from a woman in her forties with active or convalescent COVID-19. The rearrangement uses TRBV5-1 and TRBJ1-1; D is ambiguous. CDR3 residues: CASSLTQPTTEAFF. The CDR3 DNA follows: TGCGCCAGCAGCTTGACCCAACCTACCACTGAAGCTTTCTTT.